The subject of this entry is one T cell receptor (beta chain). In this sample, this clone turned up a few times. Its target antigen remains unknown. No base quality information exists; no much larger clone differs at one position. The CDR3 regions of human TCRbeta chains were subjected to immunosequencing. As for the original processing: TCRs in the repertoires were matched against a reference library of SARS-CoV-2-specific TCRs that had been generated with the MIRA antigen-specificity platform. Breadth meant the fraction of unique TCRs that were SARS-CoV-2-associated, whereas depth meant the fraction of total T cells that were SARS-CoV-2-associated. Using the MIRA data, each spike-specific TCR was assigned both to the spike region to which the TCR was reactive and to a CD4 or CD8 class. Log10-transformed breadth and depth values were compared by one-way ANOVA with Sidak's multiple comparisons tests. TCRdb stores this immuneACCESS table with in-frame sequences only. Part of the clones is absent; in the studies checked, under half of the shortfall reflects unresolved V genes, and no reason is known for the rest. V and J calls and clone size are given by that table; D and trimming were obtained from the DNA. Recorded for this sample are 90,000 to 110,000 clones; about 91% of them occurred a single time. The top ten clonotypes cover roughly 7% of the sample.

This entry belongs to a study of T cell responses to AZD1222 COVID-19 vaccine (dated by TCRdb to the early 2020s). As for the study more broadly: AZD1222 recipients with second doses at about 4 weeks or about 12 weeks were pooled, because spike-specific TCR depth and breadth did not differ between schedules. Enrollment into the trials was organized by age into subgroups of 18-55, 56-69 and 70-plus years, and those subgroups contained approximately 160, 26 and 62 TCR-sequenced participants, respectively. TCR sequencing was performed for roughly 250 trial participants, of whom some 200 were given two doses of AZD1222 and around 26 were given two doses of MenACWY control vaccine.

The time point label, read with the paper, signifies: baseline before first vaccination. Vaccinee samples were obtained from the UK trials COV001 and COV002, which included a single-blind randomized controlled phase 2/3 trial of AZD1222 (ChAdOx1 nCoV-19) in healthy adults. For TCRbeta chain sequencing, PBMC samples were collected from trial participants at day 0 and at day 28 after the second dose. The CDR1 and CDR2 encoded by the germline V gene are SGHDT and YYEEEE. V lost 4 bases and J lost 7 bases; the stretch between them is 18 bases long. From cysteine to phenylalanine, the CDR3 is 14 amino acids long. Here the CDR3 DNA is all that survives: 42 bases in frame from base 1. Results the study describes overall, beyond this receptor: Participants were mostly white British, with more females than males. The authors suggested clonal diversity may have been underestimated. Epitopes outside the regions mutated in the B.1.351 and B.1.1.7 variants were reportedly recognized by nearly half of the unique spike-specific TCRs. The vaccine-associated CD4 TCRs covered the entire spike protein, and the dominant responses fell in regions 160-218 and 743-854. Conclusions about previously exposed vaccinees are limited, since just 6 or 7 AZD1222 recipients were seropositive for SARS-CoV-2 at baseline. After two AZD1222 doses, both the breadth and the depth of spike-specific TCRs were significantly higher than at day 0 and than in MenACWY recipients. No day 14 peak-response samples were available, so repertoires were characterized only after the peak T cell response. In the small 56-69-year group, the increase in depth fell short of significance, most likely because of low power.

The clonotype originates from an adult in good health. Sequenced material: peripheral blood, taken on day 0 of AZD1222 vaccination. This sequence uses TRBV5-6 and TRBJ2-7, with an unclear D gene assignment. The CDR3 region reads CASSVLIASWEQYF. In nucleotide form, the sequence is TGTGCCAGCAGCGTCTTGATTGCGTCGTGGGAGCAGTACTTC.